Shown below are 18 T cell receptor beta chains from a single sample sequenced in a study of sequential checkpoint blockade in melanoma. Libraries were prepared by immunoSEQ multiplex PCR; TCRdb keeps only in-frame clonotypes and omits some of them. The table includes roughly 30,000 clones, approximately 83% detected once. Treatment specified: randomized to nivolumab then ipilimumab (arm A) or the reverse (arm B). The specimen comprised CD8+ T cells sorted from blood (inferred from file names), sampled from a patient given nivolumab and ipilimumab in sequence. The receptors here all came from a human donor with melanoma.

The CDR3 protein is CASSLVGALGSYEQYF. As DNA, the CDR3 is TGTGCCAGCAGCCTGGTAGGGGCTTTAGGATCCTACGAGCAGTACTTC. The rearrangement uses TRBV13 and TRBJ2-7; TRBD1 might be the D (5 bases). Trimming stripped 5 bases from V and 1 base from J, with 18 bases between. Looked up from germline, CDR1 is PRHDT and CDR2 is FYEKMQ (reference sequence). This CDR3 contains 16 residues.

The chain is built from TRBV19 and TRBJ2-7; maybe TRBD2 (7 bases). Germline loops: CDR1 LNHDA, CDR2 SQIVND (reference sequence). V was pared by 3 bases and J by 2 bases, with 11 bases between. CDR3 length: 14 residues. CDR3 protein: CASSILGGPYEQYF. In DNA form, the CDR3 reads TGTGCCAGTAGTATCTTGGGGGGGCCCTACGAGCAGTACTTC.

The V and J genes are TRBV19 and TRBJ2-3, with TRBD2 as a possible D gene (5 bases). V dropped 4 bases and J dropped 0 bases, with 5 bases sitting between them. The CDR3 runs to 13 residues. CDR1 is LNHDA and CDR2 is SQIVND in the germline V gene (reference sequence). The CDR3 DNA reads TGTGCCAGTAGTACTAGCAGCACAGATACGCAGTATTTT. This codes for CASSTSSTDTQYF.

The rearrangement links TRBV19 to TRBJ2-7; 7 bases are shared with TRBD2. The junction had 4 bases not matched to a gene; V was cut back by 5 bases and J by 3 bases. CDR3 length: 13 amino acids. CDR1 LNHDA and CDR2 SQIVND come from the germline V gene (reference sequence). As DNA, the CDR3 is TGTGCCAGTAGTCCTGGACTAGGCTACGAGCAGTACTTC. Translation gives CASSPGLGYEQYF.

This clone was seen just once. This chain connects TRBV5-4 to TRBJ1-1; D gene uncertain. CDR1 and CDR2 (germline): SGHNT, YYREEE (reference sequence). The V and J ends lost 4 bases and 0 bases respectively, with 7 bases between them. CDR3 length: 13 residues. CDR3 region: CASSPLLNTEAFF. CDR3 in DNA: TGTGCCAGCAGCCCCCTATTGAACACTGAAGCTTTCTTT.

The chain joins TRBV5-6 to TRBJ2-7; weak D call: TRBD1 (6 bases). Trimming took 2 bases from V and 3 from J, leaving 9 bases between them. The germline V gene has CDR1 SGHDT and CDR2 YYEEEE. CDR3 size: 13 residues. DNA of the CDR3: TGTGCCAGCAGCTTAATACAGGGCTACGAGCAGTACTTC. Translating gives CASSLIQGYEQYF.

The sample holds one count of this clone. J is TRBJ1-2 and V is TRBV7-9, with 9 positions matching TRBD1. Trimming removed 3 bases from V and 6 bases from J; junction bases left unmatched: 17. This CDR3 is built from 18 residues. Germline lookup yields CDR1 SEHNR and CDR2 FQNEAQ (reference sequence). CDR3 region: CASSFVQGAHSPPHGYTF. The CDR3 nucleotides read TGTGCCAGCAGCTTCGTACAGGGGGCGCACTCGCCTCCTCATGGCTACACCTTC.

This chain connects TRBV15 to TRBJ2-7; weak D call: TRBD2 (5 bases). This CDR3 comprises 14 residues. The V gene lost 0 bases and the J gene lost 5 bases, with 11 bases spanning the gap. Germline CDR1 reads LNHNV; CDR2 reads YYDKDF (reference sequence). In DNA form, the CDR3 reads TGTGCCACCAGCAGAGATCGGGGAACTAACGAGCAGTACTTC. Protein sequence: CATSRDRGTNEQYF.

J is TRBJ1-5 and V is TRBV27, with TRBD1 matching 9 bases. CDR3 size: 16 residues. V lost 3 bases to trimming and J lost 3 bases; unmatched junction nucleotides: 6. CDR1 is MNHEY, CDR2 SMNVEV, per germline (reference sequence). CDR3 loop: CASSFPTGGANQPQHF. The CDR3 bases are TGTGCCAGCAGTTTTCCCACAGGGGGCGCCAATCAGCCCCAGCATTTT.

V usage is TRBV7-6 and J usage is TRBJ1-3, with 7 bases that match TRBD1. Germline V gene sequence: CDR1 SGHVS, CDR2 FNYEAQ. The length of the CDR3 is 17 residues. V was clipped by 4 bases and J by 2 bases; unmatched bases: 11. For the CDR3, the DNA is TGTGCCAGCAGCTCAGAAATTAGGGGGCGGCCTGGAAACACCATATATTTT. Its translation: CASSSEIRGRPGNTIYF. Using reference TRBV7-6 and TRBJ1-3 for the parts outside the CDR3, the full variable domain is GAGVSQSPRYKVTKRGQDVALRCDPISGHVSLYWYRQALGQGPEFLTYFNYEAQQDKSGLPNDRFSAERPEGSISTLTIQRTEQRDSAMYRCASSSEIRGRPGNTIYFGEGSWLTVV.

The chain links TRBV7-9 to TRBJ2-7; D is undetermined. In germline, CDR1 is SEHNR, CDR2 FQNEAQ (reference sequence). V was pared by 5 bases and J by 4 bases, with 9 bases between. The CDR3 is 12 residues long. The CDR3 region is CASSKTKYEQYF. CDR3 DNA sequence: TGTGCCAGCAGCAAGACAAAGTACGAGCAGTACTTC.

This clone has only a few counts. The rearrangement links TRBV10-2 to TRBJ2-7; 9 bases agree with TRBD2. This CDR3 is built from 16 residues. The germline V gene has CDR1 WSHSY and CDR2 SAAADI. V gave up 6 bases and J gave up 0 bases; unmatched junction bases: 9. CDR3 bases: TGCGCCAGCAGATTTAGCGGGGGCGATAGCTCCTACGAGCAGTACTTC. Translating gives CASRFSGGDSSYEQYF.

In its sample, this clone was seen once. As DNA, the CDR3 is TGTGCCAGCAGTTCCTTAATCAGGGGGCGCGACACCGGGGAGCTGTTTTTT. Translating it yields CASSSLIRGRDTGELFF. This chain links TRBV27 with TRBJ2-2; 8 nucleotides align to TRBD1. Looked up from germline, CDR1 is MNHEY and CDR2 is SMNVEV (reference sequence). The CDR3 consists of 17 residues. V shed 4 bases, J shed 3 bases, and the junction held 10 bases outside the gene matches.

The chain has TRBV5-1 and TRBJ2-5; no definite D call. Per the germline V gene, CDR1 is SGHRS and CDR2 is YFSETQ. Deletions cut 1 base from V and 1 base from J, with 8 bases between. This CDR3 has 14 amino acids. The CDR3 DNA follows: TGCGCCAGCAGCTTGTTGCCACTCCAAGAGACCCAGTACTTC. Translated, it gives CASSLLPLQETQYF. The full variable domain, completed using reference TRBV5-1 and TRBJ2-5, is KAGVTQTPRYLIKTRGQQVTLSCSPISGHRSVSWYQQTPGQGLQFLFEYFSETQRNKGNFPGRFSGRQFSNSRSEMNVSTLELGDSALYLCASSLLPLQETQYFGPGTRLLVL.

The DNA of the CDR3 is TGCGCCAGCAGCCAAGGGCCAACCTACGAGCAGTACTTC. Amino acid sequence: CASSQGPTYEQYF. V and J are TRBV4-1 and TRBJ2-7; no firm D call. The CDR3 has 13 residues. Germline V gene data show CDR1 as MGHRA and CDR2 as YSYEKL. Deletions cut 1 base from V and 2 bases from J, with 6 bases between.

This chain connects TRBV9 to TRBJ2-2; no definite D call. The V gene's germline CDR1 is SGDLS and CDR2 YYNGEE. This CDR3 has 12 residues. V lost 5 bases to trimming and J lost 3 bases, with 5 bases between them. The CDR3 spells CASRHYTGELFF. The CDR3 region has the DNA TGTGCCAGCAGGCACTACACCGGGGAGCTGTTTTTT.

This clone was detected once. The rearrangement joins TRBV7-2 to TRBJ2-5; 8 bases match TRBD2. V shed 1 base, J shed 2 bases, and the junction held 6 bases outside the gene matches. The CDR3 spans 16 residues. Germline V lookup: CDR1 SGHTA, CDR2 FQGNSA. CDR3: CASSLVRGGVQETQYF. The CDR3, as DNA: TGTGCCAGCAGCTTAGTCCGGGGGGGTGTACAAGAGACCCAGTACTTC.

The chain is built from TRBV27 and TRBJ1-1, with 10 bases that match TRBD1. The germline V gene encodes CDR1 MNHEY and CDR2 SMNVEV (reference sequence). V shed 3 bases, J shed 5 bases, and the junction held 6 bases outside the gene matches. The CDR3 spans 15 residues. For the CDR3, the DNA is TGTGCCAGCAGTTTCGGGACAGGGGAGGGTACTGAAGCTTTCTTT. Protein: CASSFGTGEGTEAFF.